This T cell receptor beta chain is from a study of T cell responses to AZD1222 COVID-19 vaccine. Study outcomes and limitations: The donor cohort was predominantly white British with a female majority, and clonal diversity may have been underestimated. Spike-wide coverage was observed for vaccine-associated CD4 TCRs, with dominant responses at 160-218 and 743-854. Reportedly, nearly half of unique spike TCRs recognized epitopes outside B.1.351/B.1.1.7 mutations.

Clones were sequenced by immunoSEQ multiplex PCR, and TCRdb holds only the in-frame ones, with some missing. The sample carries about 27,000 clones, around 92% recorded once. Second-dose recipients at about 4 or about 12 weeks were treated as one pooled group. Of note for this clone: No antigen is known for it.

Germline V lookup: CDR1 SGHDN, CDR2 FVKESK. The CDR3 totals 15 residues. The V and J ends lost 4 bases and 2 bases respectively, with 15 bases between them. Sequenced material: peripheral blood, taken 28 days after the second AZD1222 dose. The sequence came from an adult who received the AZD1222 COVID-19 vaccine. The chain employs TRBV14 and TRBJ2-7, with a possible D match to TRBD1 (6 bases). The CDR3, as DNA: TGTGCCAGCAGCCGGAACAGGGAGCCCACCTACGAGCAGTACTTC. Amino acid sequence: CASSRNREPTYEQYF. The whole variable domain, filled in from reference TRBV14 and TRBJ2-7, reads EAGVTQFPSHSVIEKGQTVTLRCDPISGHDNLYWYRRVMGKEIKFLLHFVKESKQDESGMPNNRFLAERTGGTYSTLKVQPAELEDSGVYFCASSRNREPTYEQYFGPGTRLTVT.